One sample yielded the 27 T cell receptor beta chains listed below, sequenced in a study of blood T cell repertoires in COVID-19. Some clones are missing from TCRdb's copy, which holds only in-frame ones; the method was immunoSEQ multiplex PCR. The sample includes 300,000 to 400,000 clones, around nine tenths of them seen just once. The sequencing input was peripheral blood. Source of these receptors: a woman between 70 and 85 years old with COVID-19, enrolled during active disease.

The chain couples TRBV9 to TRBJ2-7; TRBD1 might be the D (6 bases). Germline CDR1 SGDLS, CDR2 YYNGEE. V shed 4 bases and J shed 0 bases, with 11 bases lying between them. The CDR3 loop spans 14 amino acids. CDR3 in amino acids: CASSPRTASYEQYF. The CDR3 nucleotides are TGTGCCAGCAGCCCTCGGACAGCCTCCTACGAGCAGTACTTC.

The count of this clone is one. The chain carries TRBV4-3 and TRBJ2-7; TRBD2 aligns across 7 bases. There are 15 residues in the CDR3. V trimming: 0 bases; J trimming: 0 bases; junction bases outside the gene matches: 2. Germline values: CDR1 LGHNA, CDR2 YSLEER. The CDR3 protein is CASSQEAGLSYEQYF. The CDR3 DNA sequence: TGCGCCAGCAGCCAAGAAGCGGGGCTCTCCTACGAGCAGTACTTC.

This clone has just one count. The CDR3 region is CASSYSGYGYTF. CDR3 coding DNA: TGTGCCAGCAGTTACTCCGGCTATGGCTACACCTTC. The chain carries TRBV6-5 and TRBJ1-2; unclear D gene. Germline V gene sequence: CDR1 MNHEY, CDR2 SVGAGI. The CDR3 is made up of 12 amino acids. Trimming took off 0 bases at V and 4 bases at J, with 3 bases between the two ends.

This clone was observed a single time. The CDR3 loop reads CASRRASTDTQYF. CDR3 bases: TGTGCCAGCAGACGCGCAAGCACAGATACGCAGTATTTT. V gene TRBV11-1 combines with J gene TRBJ2-3; D call uncertain. This CDR3 has 13 amino acids. V lost 6 bases and J lost 0, with 7 bases in between. Germline values: CDR1 SGHAT, CDR2 FQDESV (reference sequence).

The chain employs TRBV9 and TRBJ2-5; tentative D call: TRBD2 (6 bases). Germline V gene data show CDR1 as SGDLS and CDR2 as YYNGEE. CDR3 size: 15 residues. V lost 0 bases to trimming and J lost 5 bases, with 14 bases between them. CDR3 protein: CASSVAGGAHETQYF. Written as DNA, the CDR3 is TGTGCCAGCAGCGTAGCGGGCGGGGCCCACGAGACCCAGTACTTC.

The chain is built from TRBV19 and TRBJ1-2; 10 nucleotides match TRBD1. The CDR3 contains 14 residues. After removal of 5 bases from V and 8 bases from J, the junction contained 8 bases not matched to a gene. Germline lookup yields CDR1 LNHDA and CDR2 SQIVND (reference sequence). For the CDR3, the DNA is TGTGCCAGTAGTGACAGGGGGCGTGGGAAGGGCTACACCTTC. Its protein is CASSDRGRGKGYTF. Together with reference TRBV19 and TRBJ1-2, the CDR3 gives the full variable domain: DGGITQSPKYLFRKEGQNVTLSCEQNLNHDAMYWYRQDPGQGLRLIYYSQIVNDFQKGDIAEGYSVSREKKESFPLTVTSAQKNPTAFYLCASSDRGRGKGYTFGSGTRLTVV.

The chain combines TRBV7-9 with TRBJ2-2; 8 positions agree with TRBD1. V trimming: 4 bases; J trimming: 5 bases; junction bases outside the gene matches: 9. Germline V lookup: CDR1 SEHNR, CDR2 FQNEAQ (reference sequence). The CDR3 is made up of 16 amino acids. CDR3 loop: CASSSGGRGLTGELFF. The CDR3 DNA reads as TGTGCCAGCAGCTCCGGAGGCAGGGGGCTTACCGGGGAGCTGTTTTTT. Together with reference TRBV7-9 and TRBJ2-2, the CDR3 gives the full variable domain: DTGVSQNPRHKITKRGQNVTFRCDPISEHNRLYWYRQTLGQGPEFLTYFQNEAQLEKSRLLSDRFSAERPKGSFSTLEIQRTEQGDSAMYLCASSSGGRGLTGELFFGEGSRLTVL.

The chain uses TRBV19 and TRBJ1-5; 8 bases are a match to TRBD1. After removal of 2 bases from V and 3 bases from J, the junction contained 3 bases not matched to a gene. Germline CDR1 is LNHDA and CDR2 is SQIVND (reference sequence). The CDR3 consists of 15 residues. This chain's CDR3 is CASSIRDRPNQPQHF. The CDR3 DNA reads as TGTGCCAGTAGTATAAGGGACAGGCCCAATCAGCCCCAGCATTTT. The full variable domain, in which reference TRBV19 and TRBJ1-5 provide the parts outside the CDR3, is DGGITQSPKYLFRKEGQNVTLSCEQNLNHDAMYWYRQDPGQGLRLIYYSQIVNDFQKGDIAEGYSVSREKKESFPLTVTSAQKNPTAFYLCASSIRDRPNQPQHFGDGTRLSIL.

V is TRBV19 and J is TRBJ1-2, with D tentatively TRBD1 (5 bases). The CDR3 length is 14 residues. Looked up from germline, CDR1 is LNHDA and CDR2 is SQIVND (reference sequence). The V end was cut by 3 bases, the J end by 7 bases, with 15 bases between. The CDR3 nucleotides read TGTGCCAGTAGTATCCGAAGGAGGGGAAGTGGCTACACCTTC. Its protein is CASSIRRRGSGYTF.

This chain uses TRBV2 with TRBJ1-2; D may be TRBD1 (6 bases). Trimming cost V 3 bases and J 8 bases, with 13 bases left between them. The CDR3 sequence is 13 residues long. Germline V gene sequence: CDR1 SNHLY, CDR2 FYNNEI. CDR3 sequence: CASSEIGGSGYTF. As DNA, the CDR3 is TGTGCCAGCAGTGAGATAGGGGGTAGCGGCTACACCTTC.

The table lists this clone with a count of one. This chain joins TRBV4-3 and TRBJ2-2; D not resolved. This CDR3 has 12 residues. Germline V gene sequence: CDR1 LGHNA, CDR2 YSLEER. The V gene lost 1 base and the J gene lost 6 bases, with 3 bases spanning the gap. CDR3 loop: CASSQASGELFF. CDR3 DNA sequence: TGCGCCAGCAGCCAAGCTTCCGGGGAGCTGTTTTTT.

The V and J genes are TRBV5-1 and TRBJ1-1, with 7 bases lining up with TRBD1. This CDR3 is built from 14 residues. The V and J ends lost 7 bases and 4 bases, in that order; junction bases with no gene match: 10. Germline V lookup: CDR1 SGHRS, CDR2 YFSETQ. The CDR3 sequence is CASDTGDQGTEAFF. CDR3 bases: TGCGCCAGCGACACAGGGGACCAGGGCACTGAAGCTTTCTTT.

The chain joins TRBV30 to TRBJ2-5; weak D call: TRBD1 (6 bases). Germline CDR1 is GTSNPN and CDR2 is SVGIG (reference sequence). The germline V and J ends were trimmed by 3 bases and 5 bases, with 16 bases remaining between them. CDR3 length: 14 residues. DNA for the CDR3: TGTGCCTGGAGCGCAGGGGCAGGGTACGAGACCCAGTACTTC. Amino acid sequence: CAWSAGAGYETQYF.

The chain has TRBV2 and TRBJ1-2; D remains ambiguous. The germline V gene encodes CDR1 SNHLY and CDR2 FYNNEI. V lost 4 bases to trimming and J lost 8 bases, with 14 bases between them. The CDR3 sequence is 13 residues long. The CDR3 region has the DNA TGTGCCAGCAGTGTAGTCGGGGTCTTGGGCTACACCTTC. Translated, it gives CASSVVGVLGYTF. The full variable domain, with the rest looked up from reference TRBV2 and TRBJ1-2, is EPEVTQTPSHQVTQMGQEVILRCVPISNHLYFYWYRQILGQKVEFLVSFYNNEISEKSEIFDDQFSVERPDGSNFTLKIRSTKLEDSAMYFCASSVVGVLGYTFGSGTRLTVV.

This sequence joins TRBV29-1 and TRBJ1-1; TRBD1 matches 7 bases. Trimming took 2 bases from V and 6 from J; bases not matched to a gene: 21. Germline lookup yields CDR1 SQVTM and CDR2 ANQGSEA. The CDR3 consists of 18 residues. The CDR3 DNA follows: TGCAGCGTTGAAATGGTTTTGCAGGGGGTAGAAATAGGTCCTGAAGCTTTCTTT. The encoded protein is CSVEMVLQGVEIGPEAFF.

In this sample, this clone turned up a few times. The J gene is TRBJ1-5, the V gene TRBV28; D unclear. V was trimmed by 8 bases and J by 2 bases, leaving 19 bases between them. CDR1 and CDR2 (germline): MDHEN, SYDVKM. The CDR3 has 16 residues. CDR3 nucleotide sequence: TGTGCCAGCGCCCATGGCGAGGGAAAGGGCAATCAGCCCCAGCATTTT. Its translation: CASAHGEGKGNQPQHF.

The chain joins TRBV7-9 to TRBJ1-1; maybe TRBD1 (5 bases). The germline CDR1 and CDR2 sequences are SEHNR and FQNEAQ (reference sequence). This CDR3 has 15 residues. V lost 1 base and J 4 bases, leaving 13 bases between the germline ends. The CDR3 reads CASSLGVTGGTEAFF. The DNA for the CDR3 is TGTGCCAGCAGCTTAGGAGTGACGGGGGGCACTGAAGCTTTCTTT.

The rearrangement uses TRBV15 and TRBJ1-5; TRBD1 agrees at 9 bases. Germline values: CDR1 LNHNV, CDR2 YYDKDF (reference sequence). This CDR3 is built from 14 residues. J gave up 4 bases and V 8 bases, and 6 bases lay outside the gene matches. The CDR3 region is CATEVQGANQPQHF. CDR3 DNA: TGTGCCACCGAAGTACAGGGGGCTAATCAGCCCCAGCATTTT.

This chain joins TRBV4-3 and TRBJ1-2; D is uncertain. CDR3 length: 13 amino acids. Trimming pared 3 bases from V and 2 bases from J, leaving 7 bases between. Germline loops: CDR1 LGHNA, CDR2 YSLEER. The CDR3 region is CASSQRVNYGYTF. CDR3 sequence (DNA): TGCGCCAGCAGCCAGAGGGTCAACTATGGCTACACCTTC.

This clone was observed once. Other DNA sequences in this sample translate to the same CDR3. The rearrangement uses TRBV19 and TRBJ1-5; D remains unclear. The germline gives CDR1 LNHDA, CDR2 SQIVND (reference sequence). V lost 9 bases and J lost 2, with 11 bases in between. This CDR3 contains 13 residues. In nucleotides, the CDR3 is TGTGCCAGCTCGGACTCGGGCAATCAGCCCCAGCATTTT. This gives the protein CASSDSGNQPQHF.

The rearrangement joins TRBV7-9 to TRBJ2-5; D possibly corresponds to TRBD1 (8 bases). CDR1 and CDR2 (germline): SEHNR, FQNEAQ (reference sequence). The CDR3 runs 15 residues. The V gene lost 4 bases and the J gene lost 3 bases, with 15 bases spanning the gap. Written as DNA, the CDR3 is TGTGCCAGCAGCTGGGGGGGACAGGTCGAAGAGACCCAGTACTTC. Protein product: CASSWGGQVEETQYF. Variable domain in full (rest from reference TRBV7-9 and TRBJ2-5): DTGVSQNPRHKITKRGQNVTFRCDPISEHNRLYWYRQTLGQGPEFLTYFQNEAQLEKSRLLSDRFSAERPKGSFSTLEIQRTEQGDSAMYLCASSWGGQVEETQYFGPGTRLLVL.

The chain is built from TRBV10-2 and TRBJ2-5; TRBD2 might be the D (6 bases). The length of the CDR3 is 14 residues. CDR1 is WSHSY, CDR2 SAAADI, per germline. V was trimmed by 10 bases and J by 0 bases, leaving 15 bases between them. This CDR3 reads CATGGVGYQETQYF. The CDR3 DNA reads TGCGCCACTGGCGGGGTAGGGTACCAAGAGACCCAGTACTTC.

The V call is TRBV29-1, the J call TRBJ2-7, with a weak D call TRBD2 (6 bases). V shed 5 bases and J shed 4 bases, with 12 bases lying between them. The germline V gene encodes CDR1 SQVTM and CDR2 ANQGSEA. The length of the CDR3 is 12 residues. The CDR3 region is CSVMRGNYEQYF. Written as DNA, the CDR3 is TGCAGCGTTATGCGGGGTAATTACGAGCAGTACTTC.

The chain employs TRBV4-1 and TRBJ1-2, with unresolved D. This CDR3 has 12 residues. Germline CDR1 reads MGHRA; CDR2 reads YSYEKL. Trimming removed 3 bases at V and 13 bases at J, with 15 bases between. The CDR3 sequence: CASSQLGSFPTF. In nucleotides, the CDR3 is TGCGCCAGCAGCCAGCTAGGCTCTTTCCCCACCTTC.

The chain combines TRBV24-1 with TRBJ2-7; D may be TRBD2 (5 bases). The germline V gene has CDR1 KGHDR and CDR2 SFDVKD. The CDR3 has 14 amino acids. V was clipped by 2 bases and J by 0 bases, with 7 bases between them. DNA of the CDR3: TGTGCCACCAGTGATTCAGGAGGCTCCTACGAGCAGTACTTC. Protein: CATSDSGGSYEQYF.

The chain links TRBV19 to TRBJ1-1; 9 positions match TRBD1. The J segment lost 5 bases and the V segment lost 6 bases, leaving 4 bases of the junction unmatched. The germline gives CDR1 LNHDA, CDR2 SQIVND (reference sequence). The CDR3 spans 13 residues. CDR3 loop: CASRGTGRTEAFF. The CDR3 coding sequence is TGTGCCAGTAGAGGGACAGGGAGGACTGAAGCTTTCTTT.

The V and J genes are TRBV27 and TRBJ1-4, with 8 nucleotides matching TRBD1. Germline V gives CDR1 MNHEY, CDR2 SMNVEV (reference sequence). The CDR3 covers 15 residues. V shed 3 bases, J shed 8 bases, and the junction held 8 bases outside the gene matches. This CDR3 is CASSLLGTGGEKLFF. In DNA, the CDR3 is TGTGCCAGCAGTTTGCTCGGGACAGGTGGCGAAAAACTGTTTTTT.